A selection of T cell receptor beta chains follows, all from one sample in a study of cytomegalovirus exposure and HLA in healthy donors. Profiled with immunoSEQ multiplex PCR; TCRdb holds only in-frame clones, not every one. The sample holds hundreds of thousands of clones, around 66% seen once. Sequenced material: PBMCs. Receptors were obtained from a female donor in good health and CMV-seronegative. Both conserved end residues are part of each CDR3. D genes are given only for firm matches. A clone size is listed for some rows: how often the clone was seen (once, few, many), or a class if it is expanded.

abundance	j_gene	v_gene	d_gene	CDR3nt	CDR3aa
few	TRBJ2-7	TRBV7-2	.	TGTGCCAGCAGCTTAGAGCCGGGGTCCGAGCAGTACTTC	CASSLEPGSEQYF
few	TRBJ1-5	TRBV6-6	TRBD1	TGTGCCAGCAAGGGACAGGGGGTACGACCCCAGCATTTT	CASKGQGVRPQHF
.	TRBJ2-7	TRBV5-1	.	TGCGCCAGCAGCGTCGAGGGACAAACCTACGAGCAGTACTTC	CASSVEGQTYEQYF
.	TRBJ2-1	TRBV5-4	.	TGTGCCAGCAGCAGCCCCTACAATGAGCAGTTCTTC	CASSSPYNEQFF
.	TRBJ2-7	TRBV5-4	.	TGTGCCAGCAGCCGGGACTCGGCCTACGAGCAGTACTTC	CASSRDSAYEQYF
.	TRBJ2-3	TRBV5-4	TRBD2	TGTGCCAGCAGCTCGCCCTATAGCGGGAGCCGGACAGATACGCAGTATTTT	CASSSPYSGSRTDTQYF
.	TRBJ1-6	TRBV4-1	.	TGCGCCAGCAGCCAATCCCCCCCGGGAGTCTATAATTCACCCCTCCACTTT	CASSQSPPGVYNSPLHF
.	TRBJ1-2	TRBV6-1	TRBD1	TGTGCCAGCATAAGGGACAGTTACATAAATGGCTACACCTTC	CASIRDSYINGYTF
.	TRBJ2-1	TRBV7-2	TRBD2	TGTGCCAGCAGCTCACCAGCGGGAGGACCGGATGAGCAGTTCTTC	CASSSPAGGPDEQFF
.	TRBJ1-3	TRBV7-6	TRBD1	TGTGCCAGCAGCTTAGGACAGGGAGGTATTCGGAACACCATATATTTT	CASSLGQGGIRNTIYF
few	TRBJ2-2	TRBV5-8	.	TGTGCCAGCAGCTTGGGCATACAGGGAGTCGGGGAGCTGTTTTTT	CASSLGIQGVGELFF
.	TRBJ2-7	TRBV5-8	.	TGTGCCAGCAGTTACCACACTACCTCATCCTACGAGCAGTACTTC	CASSYHTTSSYEQYF
once	TRBJ2-7	TRBV2	TRBD2	TGTGCCAGCAGTCCAGAAGCGGGAGTCTACGAGCAGTACTTC	CASSPEAGVYEQYF
.	TRBJ2-5	TRBV10-2	TRBD2	TGCGCCAGCTCAAGGCTAGCGGGAGAAGTAGAGACCCAGTACTTC	CASSRLAGEVETQYF
.	TRBJ2-7	TRBV2	.	TGTGCCAGCAGGAGGGCTCCCCACGAGCAGTACTTC	CASRRAPHEQYF
.	TRBJ2-7	TRBV10-1	TRBD1	TGCGCCAGCAGCCGGACAGGGGACGCACCCTACGAGCAGTACTTC	CASSRTGDAPYEQYF
.	TRBJ2-3	TRBV11-2	TRBD2	TGTGCCAGCAGCAGGGCTAGCGGGATAAATACGCAGTATTTT	CASSRASGINTQYF
.	TRBJ1-2	TRBV6-1	TRBD1	TGTGCCAGCAGTGAAGACGTCTGGACAGGGAGAGGCTACACCTTC	CASSEDVWTGRGYTF
.	TRBJ2-1	TRBV29-1	TRBD2	TGCAGCGTTGGACGAGACGGGAGGTACAATGAGCAGTTCTTC	CSVGRDGRYNEQFF
.	TRBJ1-2	TRBV25-1	TRBD1	TGTGCCAGTAAGGACAGGACTAACTATGGCTACACCTTC	CASKDRTNYGYTF
.	TRBJ1-5	TRBV27	TRBD1	TGTGCCAGCAGTTCACAGGGGAGCAATCAGCCCCAGCATTTT	CASSSQGSNQPQHF
.	TRBJ1-5	TRBV27	TRBD1	TGTGCCAGCAGTTTATTAGGACAGGTCAATCAGCCCCAGCATTTT	CASSLLGQVNQPQHF
.	TRBJ2-7	TRBV27	TRBD2	TGTGCCAGCAGGTCCGGGACTAGCGGGAGGTACGAGCAGTACTTC	CASRSGTSGRYEQYF
.	TRBJ2-5	TRBV15	TRBD2	TGTGCCACCAGCAGAGAGCGCGGGGGTCAAGAGACCCAGTACTTC	CATSRERGGQETQYF
.	TRBJ2-1	TRBV28	TRBD1	TGTGCCAGCAGTTTAATCGGACAGGGGGAGCAGTTCTTC	CASSLIGQGEQFF
.	TRBJ1-2	TRBV19	.	TGTGCCAGTAGTTGGGGCTTTGGGGATGGCTACACCTTC	CASSWGFGDGYTF
.	TRBJ2-1	TRBV6-5	.	TGTGCCAGCAGTCCCCTGGGGGGCAATGAGCAGTTCTTC	CASSPLGGNEQFF
.	TRBJ2-7	TRBV6-5	TRBD1	TGTGCCAGCAGGTCCGGACAGGGGGTAAGTGACGAGCAGTACTTC	CASRSGQGVSDEQYF